The TCR beta chain described here comes from a study of shared T cell receptors in the human thymus. There are a few counts of this clone. Sequencing was performed with immunoSEQ multiplex PCR; in TCRdb, only in-frame clones are kept and a portion is missing. This table holds 720,000 or so clones, 80% to 90% found once. Germline V gene data show CDR1 as LNHNV and CDR2 as YYDKDF (reference sequence). V lost 3 bases, J lost 8 bases, and 12 bases stayed unmatched. The CDR3 has 17 amino acids. These same data were also listed under a study on human thymus T cells. That work states: Thymus was obtained from resections taken during corrective heart surgery.

Input material: thymocytes. This clonotype was obtained from a girl under two years old with a congenital heart defect. The chain combines TRBV15 with TRBJ2-1; TRBD2 matches at 11 bases. CDR3 in amino acids: CATSSAPTSGERDEQFF. In DNA, the CDR3 is TGTGCCACCAGCAGTGCTCCGACTAGCGGGGAAAGGGATGAGCAGTTCTTC.